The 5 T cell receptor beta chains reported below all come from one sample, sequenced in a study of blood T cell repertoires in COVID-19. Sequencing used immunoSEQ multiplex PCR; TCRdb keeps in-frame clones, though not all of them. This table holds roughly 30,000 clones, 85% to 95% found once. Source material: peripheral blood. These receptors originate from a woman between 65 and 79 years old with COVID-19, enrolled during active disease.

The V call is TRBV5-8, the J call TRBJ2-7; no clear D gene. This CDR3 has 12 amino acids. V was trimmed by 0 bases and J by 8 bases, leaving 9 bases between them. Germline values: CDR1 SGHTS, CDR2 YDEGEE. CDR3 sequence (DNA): TGTGCCAGCAGCTTGGACGGGTATAAGCAGTACTTC. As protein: CASSLDGYKQYF.

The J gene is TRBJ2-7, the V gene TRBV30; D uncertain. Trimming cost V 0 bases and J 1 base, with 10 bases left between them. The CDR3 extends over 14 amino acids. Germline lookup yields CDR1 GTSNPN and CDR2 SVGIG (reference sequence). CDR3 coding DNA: TGTGCCTGGAGTGTAGCGATCGGGTCCTACGAGCAGTACTTC. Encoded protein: CAWSVAIGSYEQYF. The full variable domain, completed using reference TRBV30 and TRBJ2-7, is SQTIHQWPATLVQPVGSPLSLECTVEGTSNPNLYWYRQAAGRGLQLLFYSVGIGQISSEVPQNLSASRPQDRQFILSSKKLLLSDSGFYLCAWSVAIGSYEQYFGPGTRLTVT.

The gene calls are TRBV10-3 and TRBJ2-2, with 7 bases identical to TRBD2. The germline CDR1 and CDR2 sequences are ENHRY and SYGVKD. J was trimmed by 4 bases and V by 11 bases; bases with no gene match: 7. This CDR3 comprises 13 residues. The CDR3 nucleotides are TGTGCCTCCTGGGCTAGCGGCACCGGGGAGCTGTTTTTT. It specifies CASWASGTGELFF.

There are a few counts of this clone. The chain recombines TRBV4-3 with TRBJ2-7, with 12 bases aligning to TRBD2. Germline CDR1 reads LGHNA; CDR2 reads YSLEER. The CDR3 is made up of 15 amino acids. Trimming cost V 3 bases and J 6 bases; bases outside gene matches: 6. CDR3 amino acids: CASSQGRLAGAEQYF. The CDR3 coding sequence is TGCGCCAGCAGCCAGGGCAGACTAGCGGGAGCCGAGCAGTACTTC.

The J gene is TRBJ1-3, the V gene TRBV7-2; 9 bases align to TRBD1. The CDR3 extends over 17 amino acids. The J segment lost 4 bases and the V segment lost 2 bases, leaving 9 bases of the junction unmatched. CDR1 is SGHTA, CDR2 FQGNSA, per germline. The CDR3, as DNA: TGTGCCAGCAGCTTATACACAGGGGGCGACTGGGGAAACACCATATATTTT. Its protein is CASSLYTGGDWGNTIYF.